Each of the 9 T cell receptor beta chains below was sequenced from the same sample in a study of early T cells in non-severe SARS-CoV-2 infection (dated by TCRdb to the early 2020s). Libraries were constructed by 5' RACE. The sequencer was a NextSeq 500. The public reads were reprocessed in TCRdb via fastp at Q25 and MiXCR, keeping in-frame beta chains. Rows with a matching CDR3 protein are joined into one entry that keeps the most common DNA and genes. The sample profile shows more than 55,000 distinct CDR3 sequences; roughly 4.8% of them were found once. The ten largest clones represent under 4% of the sample. The material sequenced was whole blood, taken at baseline. Source of these receptors: an adult who was a healthcare worker with PCR-confirmed SARS-CoV-2 infection or an uninfected control (not recorded which). The donor label of this sample is uncertain.

This clonotype has a count of ten or more. CDR3 in amino acids: CASSSHATGELFF. CDR3 sequence (DNA): TGTGCCAGCAGTTCTCATGCCACCGGGGAGCTGTTTTTT. This rearrangement joins TRBV27 to TRBJ2-2; D is uncertain. The V gene's germline CDR1 is MNHEY and CDR2 SMNVEV (reference sequence). This CDR3 has 13 residues. The V and J ends lost 4 bases and 4 bases respectively, with 7 bases between them.

This clonotype was seen more than once but under ten times. The chain employs TRBV10-3 and TRBJ2-2; 9 bases fit TRBD1. Germline values: CDR1 ENHRY, CDR2 SYGVKD. The CDR3 runs 15 residues. V gave up 8 bases and J gave up 4 bases; unmatched junction bases: 8. DNA of the CDR3: TGTGCCATCGGGAAGACAGGGGGGAGCACCGGGGAGCTGTTTTTT. Amino acid sequence: CAIGKTGGSTGELFF.

The J gene is TRBJ1-6, the V gene TRBV7-2, with D perhaps TRBD1 (5 bases). The V end was cut by 1 base, the J end by 8 bases, with 12 bases between. Germline V gene sequence: CDR1 SGHTA, CDR2 FQGNSA. The CDR3 spans 15 residues. The DNA of the CDR3 is TGTGCCAGCAGCTTAGAAGCAGGGACGGATTCACCCCTCCACTTT. Amino acids: CASSLEAGTDSPLHF.

This clonotype has only a few counts. The chain links TRBV7-8 to TRBJ2-2; 11 positions match TRBD1. V dropped 5 bases and J dropped 0; count of bases not matched to a gene: 2. The length of the CDR3 is 16 residues. Germline CDR1 is SGHVS and CDR2 is FQNEAQ. The CDR3 spells CASSRTGGANTGELFF. The CDR3 DNA reads TGTGCCAGCAGCAGGACAGGGGGCGCGAACACCGGGGAGCTGTTTTTT.

This clonotype was seen ten or more times. V gene TRBV20-1 combines with J gene TRBJ1-1; 8 bases are a match to TRBD1. The length of the CDR3 is 16 residues. CDR1 is DFQATT and CDR2 is SNEGSKA in the germline V gene (reference sequence). With V trimmed by 1 base and J by 3 bases, 10 bases remained unmatched. The CDR3 here is CSARARDRLRDTEAFF. CDR3 nucleotide sequence: TGCAGTGCTAGAGCAAGGGACAGGCTGCGGGACACTGAAGCTTTCTTT.

This chain connects TRBV10-1 to TRBJ2-7, with 12 bases fitting TRBD2. Germline-derived CDR1 and CDR2 are WNHNN and SYGVQD (reference sequence). CDR3 size: 17 residues. Trimming took 2 bases from V and 0 from J; bases not matched to a gene: 5. CDR3 DNA: TGCGCCAGCAGTGAGAGAAGACTAGCGGGGGTCTCCTACGAGCAGTACTTC. The encoded protein is CASSERRLAGVSYEQYF.

This clonotype has only a few counts. J is TRBJ2-7 and V is TRBV5-4; no definite D call. The germline gives CDR1 SGHNT, CDR2 YYREEE (reference sequence). This CDR3 has 14 residues. Trimming pared 0 bases from V and 0 bases from J, leaving 7 bases between. Written as DNA, the CDR3 is TGTGCCAGCAGCTTGGAGGCGGACTCCTACGAGCAGTACTTC. The encoded protein is CASSLEADSYEQYF.

In this sample, this clonotype turned up a few times. This chain links TRBV7-2 with TRBJ2-1; D call uncertain. Germline values: CDR1 SGHTA, CDR2 FQGNSA. This CDR3 comprises 12 residues. The V gene lost 1 base and the J gene lost 10 bases, with 8 bases spanning the gap. The DNA for the CDR3 is TGTGCCAGCAGCTTAGTTCGGCAGGAGCAGTTCTTC. Its protein product is CASSLVRQEQFF.

This clonotype was seen a handful of times. The rearrangement joins TRBV11-2 to TRBJ1-4, with D tentatively TRBD1 (5 bases). Trimming left V 5 bases short and J 8 bases short, with 18 bases between. Germline CDR1 SGHAT, CDR2 FQNNGV. The CDR3 has 15 amino acids. The CDR3 DNA reads TGTGCCAGCAGCGCAAGATGGGGCTGGGAAGAAAAACTGTTTTTT. This translates into CASSARWGWEEKLFF. The full variable domain, completed using reference TRBV11-2 and TRBJ1-4, is EAGVAQSPRYKIIEKRQSVAFWCNPISGHATLYWYQQILGQGPKLLIQFQNNGVVDDSQLPKDRFSAERLKGVDSTLKIQPAKLEDSAVYLCASSARWGWEEKLFFGSGTQLSVL.